The 25 T cell receptor beta chains presented below share a single source sample, sequenced in a study of T cell responses to AZD1222 COVID-19 vaccine (TCRdb year 2021). Libraries were constructed by the immunoSEQ multiplex PCR assay. What TCRdb holds here is the immuneACCESS table cut down to in-frame rearrangements. Part of the clones is not present; checked against another copy, under half of the missing clones reflect an unresolved V gene, and the others are unexplained. For this sample there are approximately 140,000 clones; 89% appear just once. About 3% of the sample goes to the ten largest clones. The time point label, read with the paper, signifies: baseline before first vaccination. The source material was peripheral blood, sampled on day 0 of AZD1222 vaccination. These receptors all stem from an adult in good health.

This clone was found once. The chain joins TRBV28 to TRBJ2-1, with 8 bases lining up with TRBD2. The CDR3 extends over 15 amino acids. Germline V gives CDR1 MDHEN, CDR2 SYDVKM. Losses at the gene ends were 5 bases for V and 7 bases for J; bases not matched to a gene: 10. The CDR3 nucleotides are TGTGCCAGCAGTCCCCCCGGGACTAGAGGGAATGAGCAGTTCTTC. It codes for CASSPPGTRGNEQFF.

This chain uses TRBV4-3 with TRBJ2-7; TRBD2 matches at 11 bases. CDR3 length: 18 residues. Germline values: CDR1 LGHNA, CDR2 YSLEER. J gave up 1 base and V 3 bases, and 11 bases lay outside the gene matches. The CDR3 is CASSQHFFGTSGSYEQYF. The CDR3 coding sequence is TGCGCCAGCAGCCAGCATTTTTTTGGGACTAGCGGTTCCTACGAGCAGTACTTC.

The chain links TRBV7-2 to TRBJ2-1, with D hard to call. Trimming took off 5 bases at V and 2 bases at J, with 7 bases between the two ends. The germline CDR1 and CDR2 sequences are SGHTA and FQGNSA. This CDR3 is built from 13 residues. CDR3 sequence reads: CASSKDAYNEQFF. The CDR3 nucleotides read TGTGCCAGCAGCAAGGACGCCTACAATGAGCAGTTCTTC.

The genes are TRBV18 and TRBJ1-1; maybe TRBD1 (5 bases). The germline gives CDR1 KGHSH, CDR2 LQKENI. The ends were cut back, 4 bases at V and 1 base at J, with 7 bases in the middle. The CDR3 extends over 13 amino acids. CDR3 DNA sequence: TGTGCCAGCTCACTAACAGGGAACACTGAAGCTTTCTTT. Translated, it gives CASSLTGNTEAFF.

J is TRBJ1-2 and V is TRBV10-3; 7 nucleotides agree with TRBD1. The CDR3 extends over 17 amino acids. CDR1 and CDR2 from the germline V gene are ENHRY and SYGVKD. V shed 0 bases and J 4 bases; nucleotides not matched to a gene: 11. The CDR3 reads CAISESGGTGAAYGYTF. CDR3 DNA: TGTGCCATCAGTGAGTCCGGGGGAACAGGGGCGGCCTATGGCTACACCTTC.

This clone appeared a single time. The V gene is TRBV2, the J gene TRBJ2-2, with 12 bases lining up with TRBD2. CDR3 length equals 15 residues. The germline gives CDR1 SNHLY, CDR2 FYNNEI. V lost 3 bases and J lost 6; bases outside the gene matches: 2. The CDR3 region is CASSDSSGGAGELFF. CDR3 DNA: TGTGCCAGCAGTGACTCTAGCGGGGGGGCCGGGGAGCTGTTTTTT.

V and J are TRBV5-3 and TRBJ2-5; 10 bases are shared with TRBD2. TRBV5-3 is annotated as an ORF whose role is uncertain. The CDR3 is made up of 17 amino acids. Trimming cost V 2 bases and J 3 bases; bases outside gene matches: 10. The CDR3 nucleotides read TGTGCCAGAAGCTTTGGGCCTAGCGGGAGTAGGAAAGAGACCCAGTACTTC. Translating it yields CARSFGPSGSRKETQYF.

The gene calls are TRBV4-1 and TRBJ1-2, with a weak D call TRBD1 (6 bases). The CDR3 has 15 amino acids. Germline CDR1 is MGHRA and CDR2 is YSYEKL. V shed 4 bases and J shed 3 bases, with 15 bases lying between them. The CDR3: CASSPTGSRDYGYTF. The DNA for the CDR3 is TGCGCCAGCAGCCCAACAGGGTCCAGGGACTATGGCTACACCTTC.

The chain has TRBV11-2 and TRBJ1-6; D perhaps matches TRBD1 (5 bases). Germline V gives CDR1 SGHAT, CDR2 FQNNGV. With 3 bases removed from V and 9 bases from J, the gap between germline ends came to 12 bases. The CDR3 length is 14 residues. CDR3 sequence (DNA): TGTGCCAGCAGCTTGGGGGGAGGAGGTTCACCCCTCCACTTT. As protein: CASSLGGGGSPLHF.

The chain has TRBV12-3 or TRBV12-4 and TRBJ1-4, with no clear D. This CDR3 region has 13 residues. Trimming left V 3 bases short and J 5 bases short, with 7 bases between. The CDR3 sequence is CASSFGENEKLFF. CDR3 bases: TGTGCCAGCAGTTTCGGAGAGAATGAAAAACTGTTTTTT.

J is TRBJ2-1 and V is TRBV12-3 or TRBV12-4; possibly TRBD1 for D (6 bases). With 8 bases removed from V and 6 bases from J, the gap between germline ends came to 14 bases. The CDR3 is 13 residues long. Here the CDR3 DNA reads TGTGCCAGCCAACAACAGGGATTCAATGAGCAGTTCTTC. This translates into CASQQQGFNEQFF.

V gene TRBV24-1 combines with J gene TRBJ1-5, with TRBD1 matching over 10 bases. The junction had 3 bases not matched to a gene; V was cut back by 3 bases and J by 5 bases. CDR1 is KGHDR and CDR2 is SFDVKD in the germline V gene. The CDR3 runs to 15 residues. The CDR3 DNA sequence: TGTGCCACCAGTGATCCCGGGACAGGGGATCAGCCCCAGCATTTT. It specifies CATSDPGTGDQPQHF.

CDR3: CATSRDWGNEKLFF. The DNA of the CDR3 is TGTGCCACCAGCAGAGACTGGGGGAATGAAAAACTGTTTTTT. The V call is TRBV15, the J call TRBJ1-4; the D gene is possibly TRBD1 (5 bases). In germline, CDR1 is LNHNV, CDR2 YYDKDF (reference sequence). Trimming cost V 0 bases and J 5 bases, with 7 bases left between them. The CDR3 runs to 14 residues.

V usage is TRBV18 and J usage is TRBJ2-1, with D tentatively TRBD2 (6 bases). Deletions cut 4 bases from V and 9 bases from J, with 16 bases between. CDR1 is KGHSH, CDR2 LQKENI, per germline. This CDR3 contains 14 residues. The CDR3 sequence: CASSQPGLFREQFF. The CDR3 bases are TGTGCCAGCTCACAACCGGGACTTTTTCGTGAGCAGTTCTTC.

The V and J genes are TRBV30 and TRBJ1-2; weak D call: TRBD1 (5 bases). V lost 0 bases, J lost 7 bases, and 15 bases lay in between. CDR1 and CDR2 from the germline V gene are GTSNPN and SVGIG (reference sequence). The CDR3 is 14 amino acids. The CDR3 sequence: CAWSVRAGIGGYTF. CDR3 nucleotide sequence: TGTGCCTGGAGTGTACGGGCAGGGATAGGTGGCTACACCTTC.

CDR3 sequence (DNA): TGTGCCAGCAGCCAAGATGAGTTCAAGTCTTTCTATGGCTACACCTTC. Amino acid sequence: CASSQDEFKSFYGYTF. V is TRBV3-1 (or the pseudogene TRBV3-2) and J is TRBJ1-2; no firm D call. Germline V CDR1 and CDR2: LGHDT, YNNKEL (reference sequence). V lost 0 bases and J 4 bases, leaving 15 bases between the germline ends. The CDR3 is 16 amino acids.

V is TRBV7-2 and J is TRBJ1-4, with 10 bases fitting TRBD1. Germline CDR1 SGHTA, CDR2 FQGNSA. The CDR3 totals 14 residues. J gave up 8 bases and V 5 bases, and 5 bases lay outside the gene matches. CDR3 residues: CASSPRTGGEKLFF. Here the CDR3 DNA reads TGTGCCAGCAGCCCCAGGACAGGGGGGGAAAAACTGTTTTTT.

V gene TRBV9 combines with J gene TRBJ2-7; the match to TRBD1 covers 9 bases. This CDR3 spans 15 amino acids. Germline V gene lookup returns CDR1 SGDLS and CDR2 YYNGEE. The V segment lost 4 bases and the J segment 5 bases; nucleotides outside the gene matches: 10. Here the CDR3 reads CASSLGGTGKHEQYF. CDR3 nucleotides: TGTGCCAGCAGCCTGGGTGGGACAGGGAAACACGAGCAGTACTTC. The full variable domain, completed using reference TRBV9 and TRBJ2-7, is DSGVTQTPKHLITATGQRVTLRCSPRSGDLSVYWYQQSLDQGLQFLIQYYNGEERAKGNILERFSAQQFPDLHSELNLSSLELGDSALYFCASSLGGTGKHEQYFGPGTRLTVT.

The rearrangement uses TRBV4-1 and TRBJ2-1; D perhaps matches TRBD2 (6 bases). This CDR3 is built from 15 residues. V was trimmed by 3 bases and J by 7 bases, leaving 16 bases between them. The germline gives CDR1 MGHRA, CDR2 YSYEKL. Here the CDR3 reads CASSHLPGAKNEQFF. CDR3 sequence (DNA): TGCGCCAGCAGCCACCTACCGGGAGCGAAAAATGAGCAGTTCTTC.

This chain links TRBV19 with TRBJ1-1; the match to TRBD1 covers 12 bases. Trimming at V came to 3 bases and at J to 11 bases, leaving 10 bases not matched to a gene. CDR3 size: 15 residues. CDR1 LNHDA and CDR2 SQIVND come from the germline V gene (reference sequence). This chain's CDR3 is CASSMGGTGGQHAFF. The CDR3 nucleotides are TGTGCCAGTAGTATGGGCGGGACAGGGGGCCAACACGCTTTCTTT.

The gene calls are TRBV7-9 and TRBJ1-4; weak D call: TRBD1 (5 bases). Germline CDR1 and CDR2: SEHNR and FQNEAQ (reference sequence). The V end was cut by 1 base, the J end by 11 bases, with 5 bases between. The CDR3 extends over 11 amino acids. CDR3 amino acids: CASSLEGKLFF. The CDR3 nucleotides are TGTGCCAGCAGCTTAGAGGGGAAACTGTTTTTT.

The chain employs TRBV13 and TRBJ1-5; D may be TRBD1 (5 bases). This CDR3 has 15 amino acids. V lost 0 bases to trimming and J lost 5 bases, with 11 bases between them. CDR1 is PRHDT and CDR2 is FYEKMQ in the germline V gene (reference sequence). The CDR3 nucleotides are TGTGCCAGCAGCTTAGGAGGGGCAGGGTATCAGCCCCAGCATTTT. It translates to CASSLGGAGYQPQHF.

CDR3 region: CASSLGQGTYF. The CDR3, as DNA: TGTGCCAGCAGTTTAGGACAGGGTACGTACTTC. The chain couples TRBV28 to TRBJ2-7; 8 positions agree with TRBD1. Losses at the gene ends were 2 bases for V and 12 bases for J; bases not matched to a gene: 3. The CDR3 is made up of 11 amino acids. CDR1 and CDR2 (germline): MDHEN, SYDVKM.

The J gene is TRBJ2-1, the V gene TRBV7-3; 13 nucleotides match TRBD2. V lost 5 bases, J lost 6 bases, and 4 bases stayed unmatched. CDR1 is SGHTA and CDR2 is FQGTGA in the germline V gene. This CDR3 has 15 amino acids. The CDR3 sequence is CASSPGLAGPNEQFF. The CDR3 nucleotides read TGTGCCAGCAGCCCGGGACTAGCGGGACCCAATGAGCAGTTCTTC.

The rearrangement joins TRBV7-9 to TRBJ2-1; D is perhaps TRBD1 or TRBD2 (5 bases each). This CDR3 is built from 16 residues. The germline V gene has CDR1 SEHNR and CDR2 FQNEAQ (reference sequence). Trimming took off 7 bases at V and 0 bases at J, with 16 bases between the two ends. The CDR3 here is CASIPGTWSSYNEQFF. CDR3 sequence (DNA): TGTGCCAGCATCCCTGGGACGTGGAGCTCCTACAATGAGCAGTTCTTC.